What follows is one T cell receptor beta chain and its context. It lacks a known antigen. Per-base qualities were not stored, and no clone one base away is much larger. The data were obtained in a study of T cell responses to AZD1222 COVID-19 vaccine (dated by TCRdb to 2020 to 2023). A note on the overall study: AZD1222 recipients given second doses at about 4 weeks or at about 12 weeks were pooled, since spike-specific TCR depth and breadth were not found to differ between the two schedules. Trial participants were enrolled by age into 18-55, 56-69 and 70-plus year subgroups, with around 150, 28 and 57 TCR-sequenced participants respectively. TCR sequencing was performed for about 240 trial participants, of whom about 200 were given two doses of AZD1222 and about 25 were given two doses of MenACWY control vaccine.

Results the study describes overall, beyond this receptor: Conclusions about previously exposed vaccinees were limited because only five to seven AZD1222 recipients were SARS-CoV-2 seropositive at baseline. In the small 56-69-year group, the increase in depth fell short of significance, most likely because of low power. Participants were mostly white British, with more females than males. The authors suggested clonal diversity may have been underestimated. No day 14 peak-response samples were available, so repertoires were characterized only after the peak T cell response. A significant rise in spike-specific TCR breadth and depth was observed after two AZD1222 doses relative to day 0 and relative to MenACWY recipients. Vaccine-associated CD4 TCRs spanned the whole spike protein, with dominant responses in regions 160-218 and 743-854. Reportedly, almost half of the unique spike-specific TCRs recognized epitopes lying outside the regions that are mutated in the B.1.351 and B.1.1.7 variants.

Including the terminal cysteine and phenylalanine, the CDR3 comprises 13 residues. CDR3 DNA only is kept here, 39 bases in frame from base 1. V gives up 7 bases and J gives up 5 bases, and the segment between their germline ends measures 12 bases. CDR1 and CDR2, looked up from the germline V gene (reference sequence), are LNHDA and SQIVND. The CDR3 regions of human TCRbeta chains were analyzed by immunosequencing. For the original study's pipeline: TCRs in the repertoires were compared against a reference library of SARS-CoV-2-specific TCRs that had been generated with the MIRA antigen-specificity platform. Breadth was defined as the fraction of unique TCRs that were SARS-CoV-2-associated, and depth was defined as the fraction of total T cells that were SARS-CoV-2-associated. Using the MIRA data, each spike-specific TCR was mapped to the spike region that the TCR reacts to and placed in a CD4 or CD8 class. Log10-transformed breadth and depth values were compared by one-way ANOVA with Sidak's multiple comparisons tests. As stored in TCRdb, this immuneACCESS dataset retains in-frame rearrangements with V and J assigned. A fraction of the clones does not appear; measured against another copy, unresolved V genes explain less than half of the discrepancy, and the remainder lacks a known reason. V and J calls and clone size are those listed in that table; D and trimming were worked out from the DNA. Across this sample there are approximately 160,000 clones, with about 92% seen only once. Over 0.8% of the sample rests with the top ten.

In light of the paper, this sample's time point label describes: baseline before first vaccination. Vaccinee samples were obtained from the UK trials COV001 and COV002, which included a single-blind randomized controlled phase 2/3 trial of AZD1222 (ChAdOx1 nCoV-19) in healthy adults. Trial participant PBMC samples were collected at day 0 and day 28 after the second dose for TCRbeta chain sequencing. The sample in question was peripheral blood, obtained on day 0 of AZD1222 vaccination. This clonotype originated in an adult in good health. The sequence links TRBV19 to TRBJ2-1, with an unclear D gene assignment. The DNA is as follows: TGTGCCAGTAAGGTGGCGGACCACAATGAGCAGTTCTTC. This translates into CASKVADHNEQFF.